This T cell receptor (beta chain) was identified during a study of cytomegalovirus exposure and HLA in healthy donors. Study-level results: It was reported that the classifier diagnosed cytomegalovirus status with high specificity and sensitivity in both the original and validation cohorts. The study flagged about 150 TCR beta chains as cytomegalovirus-associated. Rarity marked most TCR sequences, yet some public TCRs occurred in many donors.

Sequencing was performed with immunoSEQ multiplex PCR; in TCRdb, only in-frame clones are kept and a portion is missing. The table shows some 120,000 clones, with around nine tenths occurring only once. It was the roughly 130-subject validation cohort, separate from the 666-subject first cohort, to which the donors belonged. There are 14 residues in the CDR3. The V gene's germline CDR1 is ENHRY and CDR2 SYGVKD. J gave up 5 bases and V 6 bases, and 4 bases lay outside the gene matches. Of note for this clone: Its specificity is not known.

The sample comprised PBMCs. This clonotype was obtained from a woman aged 18-29 years in good health and CMV-seronegative. The chain employs TRBV10-3 and TRBJ1-6; 7 nucleotides match TRBD1. The CDR3 is CAISRDSHNSPLHF. In DNA form, the CDR3 reads TGTGCCATCAGCCGGGACAGCCATAATTCACCCCTCCACTTT.